This TCR beta chain is from a study of T cells in Graves' hyperthyroidism and ophthalmopathy (dated by TCRdb to about 2019). Context from the whole study: Peripheral blood samples were taken at the time of initial diagnosis, prior to any treatment. To identify distinguishing TCR V-J signatures, a discovery cohort of 90 to 100 patients was used, comprising 40 to 45 with Graves' ophthalmopathy and 57 with stable Graves' hyperthyroidism. Prospective prediction of ophthalmopathy was tested in an independent validation cohort of 18 to 20 hyperthyroidism patients and around 16 patients who later progressed to ophthalmopathy. For training and testing, the 100 or so patients in the discovery cohort were randomly divided in a 7:3 ratio. In addition, the study compared T-cell repertoires in thyroid tissue and in blood from roughly six Graves' hyperthyroidism patients. After sampling, hyperthyroidism patients received methimazole starting at 30 mg daily, and ophthalmopathy patients received high-dose intravenous methylprednisolone. The paper reports TCR Vbeta CDR3 sequencing of some 140 peripheral blood samples: approximately 43 ophthalmopathy, some 80 hyperthyroidism and around 17 progressor patients.

Ophthalmopathy patients had moderately to severely active disease, with a Clinical Activity Score of 3 or more, a NOSPECS grade of 4 or more, and a disease duration of less than 3 months. Exclusion was applied to patients with uncontrolled infections, other autoimmune diseases, pregnancy or lactation. Diagnoses were based on clinical symptoms, serum thyroxine and TRAb, thyroid ultrasound and orbital computed tomography. Ficoll-Paque density gradient centrifugation was used to isolate PBMCs from 8.5 to 10 ml of fresh peripheral blood. Total RNA was extracted using Trizol reagent, and RNA quality was assessed on an Agilent 2100 Bioanalyzer. The germline V gene gives CDR1 as SGHNT and CDR2 as YENEEA. The trim is 4 bases for V and 4 bases for J, with a gap of 14 bases between the germline ends. The CDR3 goes from the cysteine to the phenylalanine over 15 residues. Only the CDR3 DNA stays, 45 bases, in frame from base 1.

The paper's findings and limits, for the study overall: No statistical method was used to set the sample size in advance, and investigators knew the group allocation. During validation, the model predicted progression to ophthalmopathy a median of roughly six months ahead of onset, with 70.59% sensitivity and more than 72% specificity. Ophthalmopathy was separated from stable hyperthyroidism by a 13 V-J signature model, with approximately 86% sensitivity and 81% to 82% specificity obtained in cross-validation and 80%/75% obtained in testing. Most expanded thyroid clonotypes (frequency above 0.001) were also detected in blood, a finding suggesting that blood repertoires may reflect thyroid immune responses.

TCR beta CDR3 regions were amplified from RNA transcripts. The first round of RT-PCR for the TCR CDR3 was performed with the HTBI primer set and the Qiagen OneStep RT-PCR kit. A second multiplex PCR round built the libraries, followed by size selection and purification. The libraries were sequenced on an Illumina HiSeq2000 using paired-end 100 bp reads. In the source study's methods: SOAPnuke was used to process the raw data, with reads discarded if the reads contained adapters or uncalled bases, had a mean Phred below 15, or lacked an exact constant-primer or identifier match. COPE v1.2.5 was used to merge high-quality paired reads, and clonotypes were defined as unique nucleotide sequences. MiTCR v1.1 was used to align clonotypes to the IMGT TRBV, TRBD and TRBJ reference segments. Analysis was restricted to V-J combinations with a frequency above 0.0001, which covered roughly 99% of repertoires. A TCS score was defined as the ratio of F50 (clonal expansion) to E x V (chaos), with BLOSUM62-based TCRdist applied between CDR3 peptides within each V-J. Welch's t-statistics and random forest reduced 450 to 600 V-J features to 13, which were used in a naive Bayes classifier (R e1071). The public sequencing data were trimmed at Q25 with fastp and processed into clonotypes with MiXCR by TCRdb, which kept only in-frame beta chains. Rows are combined by CDR3 protein, so each entry shows the most common genes and DNA. In this record, the V and J calls reflect TCRdb's handling and not the investigators' own analysis. For this sample the table gives 300,000 to 500,000 distinct CDR3 sequences, of which over 13% were detected only once. The ten top clones hold over 25% of the sample.

With regard to this clonotype: Its antigen is still unknown. No base quality information exists; no much larger clone differs at one position.

The sequence links TRBV11-3 to TRBJ2-1, with TRBD1 perhaps the D gene, on 5 matching bases. This TCR was sampled from a man aged 50-60 years with Graves' ophthalmopathy. The sequenced sample consisted of blood. Read as DNA, the sequence is TGTGCCAGCAGCTCGCCTCGACAGCTTTACAATGAGCAGTTCTTC. Its coded protein is CASSSPRQLYNEQFF.